The next 26 T cell receptor beta chains were all read from a single sample in a study of patients with pleural tuberculosis. TCRdb fed the reads into MiXCR, producing one record per CDR3 protein. The sample has approximately 53,000 distinct CDR3 sequences; 5.5% to 8% are singletons. The receptor source for this set is a human donor with pleural tuberculosis.

About this clonotype itself: This clone may be a read error of a much larger clone one base away. The DNA for the CDR3 is TGTGCCAGCAGCTTGAGCGGGAGAGGGCAAGAGACCCAGTACTTC. Protein sequence: CASSLSGRGQETQYF. The rearrangement joins TRBV11-2 to TRBJ2-5; 8 positions agree with TRBD2. Germline lookup yields CDR1 SGHAT and CDR2 FQNNGV. Trimming at V came to 3 bases and at J to 2 bases, leaving 5 bases not matched to a gene. The CDR3 totals 15 residues.

This clonotype was counted at least ten times. The chain recombines TRBV19 with TRBJ2-3; no reliable D call. V gave up 5 bases and J gave up 0 bases, with 9 bases separating them. The CDR3 length is 14 residues. Germline values: CDR1 LNHDA, CDR2 SQIVND (reference sequence). The CDR3 is CASSLWGSTDTQYF. The CDR3 DNA sequence: TGTGCCAGTAGTTTGTGGGGTAGCACAGATACGCAGTATTTT.

This clonotype showed up many times. The genes are TRBV11-2 and TRBJ2-4, with 8 bases fitting TRBD1. The trim removed 5 bases at V and 6 bases at J, leaving 9 bases unmatched. This CDR3 comprises 15 residues. Germline lookup yields CDR1 SGHAT and CDR2 FQNNGV. The CDR3 DNA follows: TGTGCCAGCAGCCCATGGGCCGGACAGGGAAACATTCAGTACTTC. Translation gives CASSPWAGQGNIQYF. The entire variable domain, with the rest obtained from reference TRBV11-2 and TRBJ2-4, is as follows: EAGVAQSPRYKIIEKRQSVAFWCNPISGHATLYWYQQILGQGPKLLIQFQNNGVVDDSQLPKDRFSAERLKGVDSTLKIQPAKLEDSAVYLCASSPWAGQGNIQYFGAGTRLSVL.

This clonotype has a count of ten or more. The V call is TRBV15, the J call TRBJ2-3, with 8 bases aligning to TRBD2. The CDR3 contains 15 residues. V lost 4 bases to trimming and J lost 2 bases; unmatched junction nucleotides: 5. The V gene's germline CDR1 is LNHNV and CDR2 YYDKDF (reference sequence). Here the CDR3 DNA reads TGTGCCACCAGCATCGGGGGGGGTCACACAGATACGCAGTATTTT. Its translation: CATSIGGGHTDTQYF.

This clonotype occurred many times. The chain couples TRBV12-3 or TRBV12-4 to TRBJ2-1; possibly TRBD2 for D (6 bases). The CDR3 loop spans 15 amino acids. V was clipped by 6 bases and J by 8 bases, with 20 bases between them. The CDR3 DNA is TGTGCCAGCAGCCTCCCTTCCCGGGGGTCCTATGAGCAGTTCTTC. This codes for CASSLPSRGSYEQFF.

This clonotype was seen many times. The chain recombines TRBV28 with TRBJ1-2, with TRBD1 matching over 7 bases. J lost 8 bases, V lost 4 bases, and 13 bases had no gene match. CDR1 MDHEN and CDR2 SYDVKM come from the germline V gene. CDR3 size: 15 residues. The CDR3, as DNA: TGTGCCAGCAGTTCCCGACAGGGACCCTTGGGAGGCTACACCTTC. It yields the protein CASSSRQGPLGGYTF.

The chain recombines TRBV29-1 with TRBJ2-3; D is undetermined. Per germline, CDR1 SQVTM and CDR2 ANQGSEA. V was cut by 6 bases and J by 4 bases, with 17 bases left in between. The CDR3 sequence is 14 residues long. The CDR3 DNA follows: TGCAGCGTATCCCCACCTACCACCGCAGATACGCAGTATTTT. It is translated as CSVSPPTTADTQYF.

This clonotype has a count of ten or more. V gene TRBV28 combines with J gene TRBJ1-2; 7 bases map to TRBD1. CDR1 is MDHEN and CDR2 is SYDVKM in the germline V gene. The CDR3 contains 14 residues. With V trimmed by 5 bases and J by 4 bases, 7 bases remained unmatched. CDR3 loop: CASSPGTVSYGYTF. The CDR3 DNA reads TGTGCCAGCAGTCCCGGGACAGTTTCCTATGGCTACACCTTC.

This clonotype came up many times. The chain has TRBV19 and TRBJ1-2; D is unresolved. The CDR3 spans 13 residues. Germline V gene sequence: CDR1 LNHDA, CDR2 SQIVND (reference sequence). V lost 10 bases and J lost 4, with 16 bases in between. This CDR3 reads CATTRVEGYGYTF. CDR3 nucleotide sequence: TGTGCCACCACCAGAGTGGAGGGCTATGGCTACACCTTC.

The table lists this clonotype with many counts. The chain couples TRBV3-1 to TRBJ2-5; D unresolved. With 0 bases removed from V and 5 bases from J, the gap between germline ends came to 4 bases. Germline CDR1 LGHDT, CDR2 YNNKEL (reference sequence). The CDR3 has 12 residues. CDR3 residues: CASSQELETQYF. CDR3 coding DNA: TGTGCCAGCAGCCAAGAACTTGAGACCCAGTACTTC.

This clonotype came up many times. V and J are TRBV4-1 and TRBJ2-1, with a possible D match to TRBD2 (5 bases). Germline assignment: CDR1 MGHRA and CDR2 YSYEKL. V was shortened by 7 bases and J by 7 bases, with 11 bases between the two germline ends. CDR3 length: 12 residues. CDR3 amino acids: CASTGTGNEQFF. CDR3 nucleotide sequence: TGCGCCAGCACCGGAACGGGGAATGAGCAGTTCTTC.

This clonotype has ten or more counts. The chain recombines TRBV6-1 with TRBJ2-7; 7 bases are shared with TRBD2. V lost 7 bases and J lost 9; bases outside the gene matches: 9. This CDR3 comprises 12 residues. Germline-derived CDR1 and CDR2 are MNHNS and SASEGT. The CDR3 here is CASNGGAGRQYV. CDR3 DNA sequence: TGTGCCAGCAACGGGGGAGCGGGGAGGCAGTACGTC.

This clonotype was detected many times. The CDR3 spells CASSPFGADTQYF. In DNA, the CDR3 is TGCGCCAGCAGTCCATTTGGTGCAGATACGCAGTATTTT. This chain links TRBV10-2 with TRBJ2-3; D is unresolved. CDR1 is WSHSY, CDR2 SAAADI, per germline. This CDR3 has 13 amino acids. V was cut by 5 bases and J by 4 bases, with 10 bases left in between.

This clonotype was counted ten times or more. The chain is built from TRBV12-3 or TRBV12-4 and TRBJ2-2; the D is unclear. This CDR3 contains 15 residues. With 2 bases removed from V and 2 bases from J, the gap between germline ends came to 9 bases. The CDR3, as DNA: TGTGCCAGCAGTTTATCACACATTAACACCGGGGAGCTGTTTTTT. The encoded protein is CASSLSHINTGELFF.

The chain uses TRBV7-1 and TRBJ2-3; 13 bases are a match to TRBD2. TRBV7-1 is treated as an ORF (open reading frame) with a function not yet certain. V lost 3 bases to trimming and J lost 6 bases; unmatched junction nucleotides: 6. This CDR3 region has 16 residues. CDR3 amino acids: CASSSRTSGSIDTQYF. The CDR3, as DNA: TGTGCCAGCAGCTCTAGGACTAGCGGGAGTATTGATACGCAGTATTTT.

This clonotype was recorded once. A read error may be the cause here, since a much bigger clone is one base away. J is TRBJ1-1 and V is TRBV29-1; unclear D gene. Per the germline V gene, CDR1 is SQVTM and CDR2 is ANQGSEA. This CDR3 is 11 amino acids long. V dropped 8 bases and J dropped 3 bases, with 10 bases sitting between them. CDR3 in DNA: TGCAGCCTCACAGTGGACACTGAAGCTTTCTTT. It is translated as CSLTVDTEAFF.

This clonotype was detected ten times or more. J is TRBJ2-7 and V is TRBV19, with D perhaps being TRBD1 or TRBD2 (5 bases each). Germline lookup yields CDR1 LNHDA and CDR2 SQIVND (reference sequence). V lost 4 bases, J lost 3 bases, and 13 bases lay in between. The CDR3 length is 14 residues. CDR3 amino acids: CASSTEGKDYEQYF. As DNA, the CDR3 is TGTGCCAGTAGTACCGAGGGGAAAGACTACGAGCAGTACTTC.

This clonotype was found many times. The chain carries TRBV6-2 or TRBV6-3 and TRBJ1-1; 8 bases agree with TRBD1. Per germline, CDR1 MNHEY and CDR2 SVGEGT. V lost 0 bases, J lost 1 base, and 1 base stayed unmatched. The CDR3 has 15 residues. The CDR3 spells CASSYSDRENTEAFF. In DNA, the CDR3 is TGTGCCAGCAGTTACTCGGACAGGGAGAACACTGAAGCTTTCTTT.

The J gene is TRBJ2-1, the V gene TRBV10-3; no firm D call. V was clipped by 2 bases and J by 9 bases, with 8 bases between them. This CDR3 spans 12 amino acids. The germline V gene has CDR1 ENHRY and CDR2 SYGVKD. CDR3 coding DNA: TGTGCCATCAGTGAGGGACGCAGTGAGCAGTTCTTC. Translation: CAISEGRSEQFF.

This clonotype has ten or more counts. The gene calls are TRBV20-1 and TRBJ2-7; a possible D gene is TRBD1 (5 bases). The CDR3 is made up of 13 amino acids. V gave up 3 bases and J gave up 3 bases, with 12 bases separating them. CDR1 is DFQATT and CDR2 is SNEGSKA in the germline V gene (reference sequence). The CDR3 reads CSASQGAIYEQYF. The CDR3 DNA sequence: TGCAGTGCTAGTCAAGGGGCAATCTACGAGCAGTACTTC.

This clonotype showed up many times. V and J are TRBV12-3 or TRBV12-4 and TRBJ2-1; D uncertain. The V and J ends lost 1 base and 7 bases respectively, with 11 bases between them. This CDR3 spans 14 amino acids. CDR3 coding DNA: TGTGCCAGCAGTTTAGAGTTTTCCAAAAATGAGCAGTTCTTC. Amino acid sequence: CASSLEFSKNEQFF.

There are many counts of this clonotype. The chain carries TRBV5-4 and TRBJ1-2, with D tentatively TRBD1 (6 bases). Germline V gene sequence: CDR1 SGHNT, CDR2 YYREEE (reference sequence). The CDR3 sequence is 13 residues long. Trimming took 2 bases from V and 3 from J, leaving 8 bases between them. CDR3 sequence: CASSFPGDYGYTF. The CDR3 DNA reads TGTGCCAGCAGCTTCCCAGGGGACTATGGCTACACCTTC.

The table lists this clonotype with many counts. V and J are TRBV3-1 and TRBJ2-3, with unresolved D. In germline, CDR1 is LGHDT, CDR2 YNNKEL (reference sequence). Trimming cost V 4 bases and J 0 bases, with 5 bases left between them. CDR3 length equals 13 residues. CDR3 protein: CASSRRSTDTQYF. In DNA, the CDR3 is TGTGCCAGCAGCCGTCGGAGCACAGATACGCAGTATTTT.

This clonotype has at least ten counts. The chain is built from TRBV9 and TRBJ1-2; D might be TRBD1 (5 bases). This CDR3 is built from 15 residues. Germline assignment: CDR1 SGDLS and CDR2 YYNGEE. V lost 0 bases and J lost 4, with 13 bases in between. CDR3 loop: CASSVGGGLRYGYTF. As DNA, the CDR3 is TGTGCCAGCAGCGTAGGCGGGGGTTTGCGCTATGGCTACACCTTC. Complete variable domain (other parts from reference TRBV9 and TRBJ1-2): DSGVTQTPKHLITATGQRVTLRCSPRSGDLSVYWYQQSLDQGLQFLIQYYNGEERAKGNILERFSAQQFPDLHSELNLSSLELGDSALYFCASSVGGGLRYGYTFGSGTRLTVV.

This clonotype has a handful of counts. V gene TRBV2 combines with J gene TRBJ2-5; D gene ambiguous. The CDR3 length is 14 residues. V dropped 7 bases and J dropped 1 base, with 13 bases sitting between them. Germline-derived CDR1 and CDR2 are SNHLY and FYNNEI. The CDR3 sequence: CASKGLKSQETQYF. In DNA, the CDR3 is TGTGCCAGCAAGGGTCTAAAGAGCCAAGAGACCCAGTACTTC. The full variable domain, its missing parts supplied by reference TRBV2 and TRBJ2-5, is EPEVTQTPSHQVTQMGQEVILRCVPISNHLYFYWYRQILGQKVEFLVSFYNNEISEKSEIFDDQFSVERPDGSNFTLKIRSTKLEDSAMYFCASKGLKSQETQYFGPGTRLLVL.

This clonotype was counted at least ten times. The chain is built from TRBV6-5 and TRBJ1-1, with 8 bases matching TRBD1. The length of the CDR3 is 13 residues. Per the germline V gene, CDR1 is MNHEY and CDR2 is SVGAGI. V gave up 2 bases and J gave up 6 bases; unmatched junction bases: 2. CDR3 sequence (DNA): TGTGCCAGCAGTTACCAGGGGGCGGCTGAAGCTTTCTTT. Translated, it gives CASSYQGAAEAFF.